These T cell receptor beta chains were read from a single sample in a study of shared clonotypes between healthy human individuals. This table comes from immunoSEQ multiplex PCR, and its TCRdb copy is limited to in-frame clones, with some not included. The sample records about 2.1 million clones, 85% to 95% being singletons. Specimen: naive CD8+ T cells from PBMCs. The receptors were gathered from a man between 18 and 35 years old in good health. Some clones in this sample may be carry-over from other donors' samples. CDR3s include the opening cysteine and the closing phenylalanine or tryptophan. Each record gives: V gene, D gene, J gene, clone size, CDR3 DNA, CDR3 protein. D genes are given only for firm matches. The size field is filled for only some rows; it gives once, few, many or a size class.

>TRBV4-1|.|TRBJ2-5|.
TGCGCCAGCAGCCGGATCGACAGGTACCAAGAGACCCAGTACTTC
CASSRIDRYQETQYF
>TRBV9|TRBD2|TRBJ2-3|once
TGTGCCAGCAGCGAGCTTCGGACTAGCGGAACAGATACGCAGTATTTT
CASSELRTSGTDTQYF
>TRBV27|TRBD1|TRBJ2-1|once
TGTGCCAGCAGTGGAAGATACAGGGGGGAGTTCTTC
CASSGRYRGEFF
>TRBV12-5|TRBD2|TRBJ2-1|.
TGTGCTAGTGTCCAGAGTCCAAGTAGCGGGCCCCCGGCCGTCAACAATGAGCAGTTCTTC
CASVQSPSSGPPAVNNEQFF
>TRBV7-7|.|TRBJ2-5|.
TGTGCCAGCAGCTTTCCCGGGGAGACCCAGTACTTC
CASSFPGETQYF
>TRBV9|TRBD2|TRBJ2-7|.
TGTGCCAGCAGCGAAGGAGGCGGGAGTGGGTCCTACGAGCAGTACTTC
CASSEGGGSGSYEQYF
>TRBV6-5|TRBD1|TRBJ1-2|.
TGTGCCAGCAGCCCACAACAGGGGGCATTCTATGGCTACACCTTC
CASSPQQGAFYGYTF
>TRBV2|TRBD2|TRBJ2-2|.
TGTGCCAGCAGTGAGCGGAGGACTAGCGGGAGGACGGGCACCGGGGAGCTGTTTTTT
CASSERRTSGRTGTGELFF
>TRBV29-1|.|TRBJ1-2|once
TGCAGCGTTGAGACAGCGCTTTTGGGGTATGGCTACACCTTC
CSVETALLGYGYTF
>TRBV27|.|TRBJ1-3|.
TGTGCCAGCAGTTTACGGGGGTCGCCAGGAAACACCATATATTTT
CASSLRGSPGNTIYF
>TRBV18|TRBD1|TRBJ2-1|.
TGTGCCAGCTCACCACGGTCACAGGGGGTTAGCGATGAGCAGTTCTTC
CASSPRSQGVSDEQFF
>TRBV27|TRBD2|TRBJ2-5|.
TGTGCCAGCAGTCTTGGGACTAGCGGGGTGGGAGAGACCCAGTACTTC
CASSLGTSGVGETQYF
>TRBV15|.|TRBJ1-2|.
TGTGCCACCAGCAGAGATTGGGTCCGGGACGGAAGAAACTATGGCTACACCTTC
CATSRDWVRDGRNYGYTF
>TRBV2|TRBD2|TRBJ2-7|.
TGTGCCAGCAGTGAAGGTGCGGGACTACAAACCTACGAGCAGTACTTC
CASSEGAGLQTYEQYF
>TRBV2|.|TRBJ2-7|.
TGTGCCAGCATAATCTGGCAAACGGGGGAGCAGTACTTC
CASIIWQTGEQYF
>TRBV5-6|TRBD2|TRBJ2-7|.
TGTGCCAGCAGCGAGGGACTAGCGGGACCACGAACATACGAGCAGTACTTC
CASSEGLAGPRTYEQYF
>TRBV19|.|TRBJ1-1|once
TGTGCCAGTAGTATCATGGGGGTCACTGAAGCTTTCTTT
CASSIMGVTEAFF
>TRBV7-9|.|TRBJ2-1|.
TGTGCCAGCAGCTTAGCGGTCCCCCGGGACGGGAATGAGCAGTTCTTC
CASSLAVPRDGNEQFF
>TRBV7-9|TRBD1|TRBJ1-5|once
TGTGCCAGCAGCCGGACAGGGGAACAGCCCCAGCATTTT
CASSRTGEQPQHF
>TRBV9|TRBD1|TRBJ1-1|.
TGTGCCAGCAGTGAAACAGGGGGCAGGGGCACTGAAGCTTTCTTT
CASSETGGRGTEAFF
>TRBV29-1|.|TRBJ2-5|.
TGCAGCGTACATGGCGCAGAGACCCAGTACTTC
CSVHGAETQYF
>TRBV27|.|TRBJ2-7|.
TGTGCCAGCAGTTTATCGGGCGGGGCCCCCTACGAGCAGTACTTC
CASSLSGGAPYEQYF
>TRBV5-1|TRBD1|TRBJ1-1|.
TGCGCCAGCAGCCCTATACCATACAGGGGAGGTAGCACTGAAGCTTTCTTT
CASSPIPYRGGSTEAFF
>TRBV7-9|.|TRBJ1-2|.
TGTGCCAGCAGCTTAGGCCCAGGAGTACCCCCCTCGCATGGCTACACCTTC
CASSLGPGVPPSHGYTF
>TRBV5-8|.|TRBJ1-2|.
TGTGCCAGCAGCTCCAGGGGCTACACCTTC
CASSSRGYTF
>TRBV27|.|TRBJ2-2|.
TGTGCCAGCAGTTTCTTGACCGGGGAGCTGTTTTTT
CASSFLTGELFF
>TRBV19|TRBD1|TRBJ1-1|.
TGTGCCAGTAGTATTGGACAGGGGTTGGGCACTGAAGCTTTCTTT
CASSIGQGLGTEAFF
>TRBV15|TRBD2|TRBJ2-3|.
TGTGCCACCAGCAGAGATCGAGCGGGATTGAAAGATACGCAGTATTTT
CATSRDRAGLKDTQYF
>TRBV7-9|.|TRBJ2-1|.
TGTGCCAGCAGCCCCCACGAGCAGTTCTTC
CASSPHEQFF
>TRBV7-8|.|TRBJ2-5|once
TGTGCCAGCAGCTTAAAGGTGCGAGAGACCCAGTACTTC
CASSLKVRETQYF
>TRBV10-3|.|TRBJ2-7|once
TGTGCCATCAGTGCTTGGTCAGCGGAGCTGGGAAACTACGAGCAGTACTTC
CAISAWSAELGNYEQYF
>TRBV13|TRBD1|TRBJ2-5|.
TGTGCCAGCAGGGGTGGGGGACAGATACAAGAGACCCAGTACTTC
CASRGGGQIQETQYF
>TRBV5-6|.|TRBJ1-1|.
TGTGCCAGCAGCGGGCCTGGCGGGGGGCGATTT
CASSGPGGGRF
>TRBV28|TRBD2|TRBJ2-5|.
TGTGCCAGCAGTTTAAGCACTAGCGCGCCTCAGGCGGGGGAGACCCAGTACTTC
CASSLSTSAPQAGETQYF
>TRBV27|TRBD1|TRBJ1-5|.
TGTGCCAGCAGGGGCGGGACAGGCTATAGCAATCAGCCCCAGCATTTT
CASRGGTGYSNQPQHF
>TRBV7-8|.|TRBJ2-1|.
TGTGCCAGCACACTCAACCCGCGGGCGTCCCCCTACAATGAGCAGTTCTTC
CASTLNPRASPYNEQFF
>TRBV27|TRBD2|TRBJ2-5|once
TGTGCCAGCAGTTTACTAGCGGGGGAGGAGACCCAGTACTTC
CASSLLAGEETQYF
>TRBV28|TRBD2|TRBJ2-3|.
TGTGCCAGCAGCCGCCCATTTGCCAATCCACTAGCGGGAGGTGGCACAGATACGCAGTATTTT
CASSRPFANPLAGGGTDTQYF
>TRBV13|TRBD2|TRBJ2-1|once
TGTGCCAGCAGCTTATTTAATTGGCCCTCTAGCGGGAGAGGTAATGAGCAGTTCTTC
CASSLFNWPSSGRGNEQFF
>TRBV5-4|.|TRBJ2-1|.
TGTGCCAGCAGCCCGCCGGTCGTGAGTGCCGAGAAGGACAATGAGCAGTTCTTC
CASSPPVVSAEKDNEQFF
>TRBV9|.|TRBJ2-4|.
TGTGCCAGCATGGGGACCCAAAACATTCAGTACTTC
CASMGTQNIQYF
>TRBV5-8|.|TRBJ1-1|.
TGTGCCAGCAGCTTGGCGGGGACGGTTGATATGAACACTGAAGCTTTCTTT
CASSLAGTVDMNTEAFF
>TRBV19|.|TRBJ2-7|.
TGTGCCAGCAGGGGGGGCGCCTCCTACGAGCAGTACTTC
CASRGGASYEQYF
>TRBV7-2|.|TRBJ2-7|.
TGTGCCAGCAGCCCAGGGGGGGCCTCTTACGAGCAGTACTTC
CASSPGGASYEQYF
>TRBV19|TRBD2|TRBJ2-2|once
TGTGCCAGTAGTCCGTGGTGGACTAGCGGGGACACCGGGGAGCTGTTTTTT
CASSPWWTSGDTGELFF
>TRBV5-4|TRBD2|TRBJ2-7|.
TGTGCCAGCAGCTTGACGGGAGGTGGCTACGAGCAGTACTTC
CASSLTGGGYEQYF
>TRBV5-6|TRBD1|TRBJ2-7|once
TGTGCCAGCAGCTTGGTGGGACAGGGCCGCTACGAGCAGTACTTC
CASSLVGQGRYEQYF
>TRBV15|.|TRBJ2-7|once
TGTGCCACCAGCAGAGGCACGGGCCTAGACTCCTACGAGCAGTACTTC
CATSRGTGLDSYEQYF
>TRBV5-1|.|TRBJ2-3|.
TGCGCCAGCAGCTGGGCCCTCGCGGGAATCACAGATACGCAGTATTTT
CASSWALAGITDTQYF
>TRBV27|.|TRBJ1-5|.
TGTGCCAGCAGCTCGGCCCTAGGCAATCAGCCCCAGCATTTT
CASSSALGNQPQHF
>TRBV28|.|TRBJ2-7|.
TGTGCCAGCAGCCCAGGCGTAGCTAGCTCCTACGAGCAGTACTTC
CASSPGVASSYEQYF
>TRBV5-1|TRBD1|TRBJ2-7|.
TGCGCCAGCAGCCCCTCTCCGGGACAGAACTACGAGCAGTACTTC
CASSPSPGQNYEQYF
>TRBV27|.|TRBJ1-2|once
TGTGCCAGCAGTTTCCGAGGGACACTAGGGGGGGAGGGCTACACCTTC
CASSFRGTLGGEGYTF
>TRBV28|TRBD1|TRBJ2-5|.
TGTGCCAGCAGTTCATCCTTGATGGACAGGGATTATATGGAGACCCAGTACTTC
CASSSSLMDRDYMETQYF
>TRBV19|.|TRBJ2-7|.
TGTGCCAGTAGTATAGGCGGCCGTTACGAGCAGTACTTC
CASSIGGRYEQYF
>TRBV7-2|.|TRBJ2-5|.
TGTGCCAGCAGCTTACCCTGGGCAGGAGAGACCCAGTACTTC
CASSLPWAGETQYF
>TRBV28|.|TRBJ2-1|.
TGTGCCAGCAGTGAACTAGCCCCCTTGCATGAGCAGTTCTTC
CASSELAPLHEQFF
>TRBV27|.|TRBJ2-7|.
TGTGCCAGTTTGGGTGGTGGGGGGAGCTCCTACGAGCAGTACTTC
CASLGGGGSSYEQYF